Listed below are T cell receptor beta chains from one sample, sequenced in a study of T cells after yellow fever vaccination. TCRdb used MiXCR to reprocess the 5' RACE reads, holding one entry per CDR3 protein. The repertoire holds about 510,000 distinct CDR3 sequences, with around a fifth as singletons. Sample: PBMCs, taken approximately 22 days after the first yellow fever vaccination. All receptors come from a man aged 18 to 29 who received the YFV17D yellow fever vaccine. The CDR3 runs from the conserved cysteine through the conserved F or W.

>TRBV6-2/TRBV6-3|TRBJ2-3
CASRDRLDTQYF
>TRBV20-1|TRBJ1-5
CSARRINDRWRASIEPQHF
>TRBV9|TRBJ1-1
CASSAKGQLTEAFF
>TRBV5-4|TRBJ1-1
CASQGGLMGTEAFF
>TRBV5-1|TRBJ2-1
CASSLAYGGAVYNEQFF
>TRBV7-9|TRBJ1-4
CASSFMGQGSPGEKLFF
>TRBV5-1|TRBJ1-2
CASSSPGGLANYGYTF
>TRBV4-1|TRBJ1-6
CASSQAGFSSPLHF
>TRBV12-3/TRBV12-4|TRBJ1-2
CASSLYRLGDRETNYGYTF
>TRBV7-7|TRBJ2-1
CASSTRPGNEQFF
>TRBV6-2/TRBV6-3|TRBJ2-1
CASRGTSINEQFF
>TRBV7-9|TRBJ1-6
CASSLEGGQSPLHF
>TRBV9|TRBJ2-7
CASSIGPHSYEQYF
>TRBV7-2|TRBJ1-2
CASSPLGAGGYTF
>TRBV12-3/TRBV12-4|TRBJ2-7
CASSTWYEQYF
>TRBV6-5|TRBJ2-3
CASSFGVRTDTQYF
>TRBV11-2|TRBJ1-1
CASSRGAGQRNTEAFF
>TRBV13|TRBJ1-1
CASSLVGGLKRTEAFF
>TRBV7-2|TRBJ1-1
CASSSTQGREGAFF
>TRBV7-3|TRBJ2-2
CASSFASRTGGSGELFF
>TRBV7-2|TRBJ2-2
CASSPRRGAGTGELFF
>TRBV5-1|TRBJ2-3
CASNSGAGRTDTQYF
>TRBV4-3|TRBJ2-7
CASSPGQGVTYEQYF
>TRBV7-8|TRBJ2-3
CASRRGTGGLTDTQYF
>TRBV29-1|TRBJ2-4
CSVARDRGSYIQYF
>TRBV5-1|TRBJ2-4
CASSGGQQNIQYF
>TRBV20-1|TRBJ2-6
CSARDEGREPSGANVLTF
>TRBV14|TRBJ2-3
CASSQGQPSTDTQYF
>TRBV29-1|TRBJ1-2
CSVNSAGAGGYTF
>TRBV29-1|TRBJ2-3
CSVESGILTDTQYF
>TRBV5-6|TRBJ1-1
CASTLDPNTEAFF
>TRBV3-1|TRBJ2-3
CASSQAAGGDTQYF
>TRBV5-1|TRBJ2-7
CASSLGQGMDGYEQYF
>TRBV7-9|TRBJ1-2
CASSRADRVYGYTF
>TRBV9|TRBJ2-2
CASSGWTRTGWDGELFF
>TRBV6-5|TRBJ2-1
CASSYAPGQGKDEQFF
>TRBV24-1|TRBJ2-3
CATSESGTGDPDTQYF
>TRBV4-2|TRBJ1-6
CASSRSPTVLHF
>TRBV10-3|TRBJ2-3
CAISEQPTNTDTQYF
>TRBV20-1|TRBJ2-1
CSEPGLVCSEQFF
>TRBV19|TRBJ2-2
CASSIAGTTGELFF
>TRBV12-3/TRBV12-4|TRBJ2-3
CASSLVAGHTADTQYF
>TRBV30|TRBJ1-2
CAWSRDRAYYGYTF
>TRBV5-4|TRBJ2-3
CASSFAHGAGNTDTQYF
>TRBV15|TRBJ1-2
CATSRDRVGYTF
>TRBV9|TRBJ2-2
CASSVAGGPGELFF
>TRBV6-5|TRBJ1-1
CATQGGTEAFF